This T cell receptor (beta chain) was profiled in a study of blood T cell repertoires in COVID-19. As processed by the authors: Reference gene primers were amplified, and this amplification served to estimate nucleated cell counts. TCRdb keeps only in-frame clones here, not all; method: immunoSEQ multiplex PCR. The DNA gave D and trimming, while V, J and clone size come from that table. This repertoire shows about 86,000 clones, roughly four fifths found once; its top ten account for more than 1%. Between the trimmed V and J ends, which lost 2 bases and 8 bases, there was a span of 12 bases. CDR3 size: 14 residues. CDR1 MNHEY and CDR2 SVGEGT come from the germline V gene.

The sample consisted of peripheral blood. The sequence was collected from a woman older than 75 with acute or convalescent COVID-19. This rearrangement joins TRBV6-2 or TRBV6-3 to TRBJ1-4; no clear D. The CDR3 region is CASSYAGRSEKLFF. In nucleotides, the CDR3 is TGTGCCAGCAGTTACGCTGGTCGGAGCGAAAAACTGTTTTTT.